This is a list of T cell receptor beta chains from one sample in a study of human T cells and chemical hapten exposure. TCRdb reprocessed the RACE reads via MiXCR and lists one record per CDR3 protein. The table records around 57,000 distinct CDR3 sequences, approximately 10% of them present only once. This specimen was whole blood, taken in connection with sensitization to the hapten diphenylcyclopropenone (DPC). These receptors were taken from a woman aged 40 to 50 with alopecia areata. Some clones in this sample may be carry-over from other donors' samples. Each CDR3 is given with its conserved first and last residue. D genes are given only for firm matches. For some rows the clone size is stated as once, few or many, or as a class when expanded; others skip it.

clone size	D gene	J gene	V gene	CDR3 protein	CDR3 DNA
few	NA	TRBJ1-5	TRBV20-1	CSVTQDSNQPQHF	TGCAGTGTAACACAGGATAGCAATCAGCCCCAGCATTTT
many	NA	TRBJ1-2	TRBV28	CASSGLAPASF	TGTGCCAGCAGTGGACTGGCCCCTGCTTCCTTC
NA	NA	TRBJ2-3	TRBV29-1	CSVDTQYF	TGCAGCGTAGATACGCAGTATTTT
few	NA	TRBJ1-1	TRBV7-9	CASSPGGRTEAFF	TGTGCCAGCAGCCCCGGAGGGAGGACTGAAGCTTTCTTT
NA	TRBD1	TRBJ2-1	TRBV7-9	CASSWTGGMNEQFF	TGTGCCAGCAGCTGGACAGGGGGCATGAATGAGCAGTTCTTC
few	TRBD2	TRBJ2-7	TRBV4-1	CASSSYSGGSYEQYF	TGCGCCAGCAGCTCCTATAGCGGGGGCTCCTACGAGCAGTACTTC
few	TRBD2	TRBJ2-7	TRBV20-1	CSSQKGLAGSYEQYF	TGCAGTTCACAAAAGGGACTAGCGGGTTCCTACGAGCAGTACTTC
few	TRBD2	TRBJ2-5	TRBV6-2/TRBV6-3	CASTFSSGETQETQYF	TGTGCCAGCACCTTTTCTAGCGGGGAGACACAAGAGACCCAGTACTTC
many	NA	TRBJ2-2	TRBV7-2	CASSPTRNTGELFF	TGTGCCAGCAGCCCCACAAGGAACACCGGGGAGCTGTTTTTT
few	NA	TRBJ1-1	TRBV7-9	CASSSGLGVEAFF	TGTGCCAGCAGCTCTGGACTCGGGGTGGAAGCTTTCTTT
few	NA	TRBJ2-1	TRBV24-1	CATSVAGEQFF	TGTGCCACCAGTGTAGCCGGCGAGCAGTTCTTC
few	NA	TRBJ1-5	TRBV2	CASSDGRELAQHF	TGTGCCAGCAGTGACGGCAGGGAATTGGCCCAGCATTTT
few	NA	TRBJ1-5	TRBV10-2	CASRTEISNQPQHF	TGCGCCAGCCGGACAGAGATTAGCAATCAGCCCCAGCATTTT
many	NA	TRBJ2-7	TRBV10-2	CASSESAGSERQYF	TGCGCCAGCAGTGAGTCGGCAGGCTCGGAACGGCAGTACTTC
many	TRBD1	TRBJ2-7	TRBV20-1	CSATPLGTGEGEQYF	TGCAGTGCTACTCCCCTCGGGACAGGGGAAGGCGAGCAGTACTTC
few	TRBD2	TRBJ2-1	TRBV6-6	CASGALAVYNEQFF	TGTGCCAGCGGGGCCCTAGCGGTTTACAATGAGCAGTTCTTC
few	TRBD2	TRBJ2-7	TRBV19	CASRSTSRSYEQYF	TGTGCCAGCAGATCGACTAGCCGCTCCTACGAGCAGTACTTC
few	TRBD1	TRBJ1-3	TRBV19	CASSVTGVGNTIYF	TGTGCCAGTAGTGTTACAGGGGTCGGAAACACCATATATTTT
few	TRBD1	TRBJ1-5	TRBV3-1	CASSQQGVSNQPQHF	TGTGCCAGCAGCCAACAGGGGGTGAGCAATCAGCCCCAGCATTTT
many	TRBD2	TRBJ2-2	TRBV11-2	CASSPRGSGSTGELFF	TGTGCCAGCAGCCCAAGGGGGAGCGGGAGCACCGGGGAGCTGTTTTTT
many	TRBD1	TRBJ1-3	TRBV19	CASSTLRTGVLRYSGNTIYF	TGTGCCAGTAGTACACTCCGGACAGGCGTGCTGCGTTACTCTGGAAACACCATATATTTT
few	NA	TRBJ2-1	TRBV29-1	CSVERGRNEQFF	TGCAGCGTTGAACGGGGACGGAATGAGCAGTTCTTC